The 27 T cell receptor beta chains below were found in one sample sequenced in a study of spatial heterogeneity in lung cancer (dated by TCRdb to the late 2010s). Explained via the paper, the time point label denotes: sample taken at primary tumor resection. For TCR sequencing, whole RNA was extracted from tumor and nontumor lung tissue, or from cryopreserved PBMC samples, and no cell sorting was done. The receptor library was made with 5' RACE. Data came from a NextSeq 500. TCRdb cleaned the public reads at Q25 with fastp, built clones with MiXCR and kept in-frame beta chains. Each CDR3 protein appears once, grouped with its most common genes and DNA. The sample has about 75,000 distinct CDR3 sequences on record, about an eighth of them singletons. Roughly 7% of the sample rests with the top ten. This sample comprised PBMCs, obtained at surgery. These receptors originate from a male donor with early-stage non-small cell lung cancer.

The CDR3 region is CSARVSRGQPQHF. DNA for the CDR3: TGCAGTGCTAGAGTCTCCCGGGGGCAGCCCCAGCATTTT. This sequence joins TRBV20-1 and TRBJ1-5, with D maybe TRBD1 (5 bases). Per germline, CDR1 DFQATT and CDR2 SNEGSKA (reference sequence). The V and J ends lost 1 base and 7 bases respectively, with 11 bases between them. The CDR3 covers 13 residues.

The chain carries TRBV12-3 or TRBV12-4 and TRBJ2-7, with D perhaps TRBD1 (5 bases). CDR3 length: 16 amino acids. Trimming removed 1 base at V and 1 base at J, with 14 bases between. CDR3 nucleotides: TGTGCCAGCAGTTTAGAGGCAGGGTTAAGGTCCTACGAGCAGTACTTC. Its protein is CASSLEAGLRSYEQYF.

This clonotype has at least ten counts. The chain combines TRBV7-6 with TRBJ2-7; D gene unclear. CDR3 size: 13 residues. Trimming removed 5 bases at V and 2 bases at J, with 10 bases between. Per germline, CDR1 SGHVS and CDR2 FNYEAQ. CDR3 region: CASSPGRAYEQYF. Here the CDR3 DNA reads TGTGCCAGCAGCCCCGGCCGGGCCTACGAGCAGTACTTC. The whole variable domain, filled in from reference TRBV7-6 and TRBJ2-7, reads GAGVSQSPRYKVTKRGQDVALRCDPISGHVSLYWYRQALGQGPEFLTYFNYEAQQDKSGLPNDRFSAERPEGSISTLTIQRTEQRDSAMYRCASSPGRAYEQYFGPGTRLTVT.

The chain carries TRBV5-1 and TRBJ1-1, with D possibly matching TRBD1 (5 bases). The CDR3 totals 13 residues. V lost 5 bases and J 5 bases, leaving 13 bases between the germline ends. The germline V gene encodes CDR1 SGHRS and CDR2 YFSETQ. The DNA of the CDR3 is TGCGCCAGCAGTGTTAGGCCAGGGACTGAAGCTTTCTTT. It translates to CASSVRPGTEAFF.

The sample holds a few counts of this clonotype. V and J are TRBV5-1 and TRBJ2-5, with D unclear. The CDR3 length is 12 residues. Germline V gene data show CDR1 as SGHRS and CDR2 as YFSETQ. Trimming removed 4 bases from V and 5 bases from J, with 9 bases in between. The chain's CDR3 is CASSGQWETQYF. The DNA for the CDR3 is TGCGCCAGCAGCGGGCAGTGGGAGACCCAGTACTTC.

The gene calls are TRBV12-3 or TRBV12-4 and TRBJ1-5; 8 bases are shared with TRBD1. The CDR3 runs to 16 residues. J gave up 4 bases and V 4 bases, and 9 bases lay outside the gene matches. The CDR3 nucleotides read TGTGCCAGCAGTTCCCATAGGACAGGGCGGAATCAGCCCCAGCATTTT. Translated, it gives CASSSHRTGRNQPQHF.

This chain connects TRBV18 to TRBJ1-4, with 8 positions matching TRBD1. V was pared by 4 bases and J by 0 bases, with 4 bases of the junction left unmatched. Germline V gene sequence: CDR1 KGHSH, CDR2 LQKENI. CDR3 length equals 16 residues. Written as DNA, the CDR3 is TGTGCCAGCTCACTCCTGACAGGGGCAACTAATGAAAAACTGTTTTTT. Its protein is CASSLLTGATNEKLFF.

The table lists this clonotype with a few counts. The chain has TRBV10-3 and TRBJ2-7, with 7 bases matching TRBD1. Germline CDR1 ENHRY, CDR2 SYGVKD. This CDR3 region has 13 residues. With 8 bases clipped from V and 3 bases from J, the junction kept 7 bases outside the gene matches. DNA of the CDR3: TGTGCCATCGGGCCTTGGGACAGCTACGAGCAGTACTTC. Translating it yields CAIGPWDSYEQYF.

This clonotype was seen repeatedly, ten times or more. The CDR3 bases are TGTGCCAGCATCCTACGCAGGGGGAACACTGAAGCTTTCTTT. Its protein product is CASILRRGNTEAFF. The chain is built from TRBV6-5 and TRBJ1-1, with a possible D match to TRBD1 (6 bases). Trimming stripped 7 bases from V and 1 base from J, with 13 bases between. Germline loops: CDR1 MNHEY, CDR2 SVGAGI. The CDR3 length is 14 residues.

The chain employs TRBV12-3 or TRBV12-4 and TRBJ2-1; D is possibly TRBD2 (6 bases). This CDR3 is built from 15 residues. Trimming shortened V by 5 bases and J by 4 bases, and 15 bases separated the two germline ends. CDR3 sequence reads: CASSPRSSGYNEQFF. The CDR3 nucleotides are TGTGCCAGCAGTCCAAGGTCCAGCGGGTACAATGAGCAGTTCTTC.

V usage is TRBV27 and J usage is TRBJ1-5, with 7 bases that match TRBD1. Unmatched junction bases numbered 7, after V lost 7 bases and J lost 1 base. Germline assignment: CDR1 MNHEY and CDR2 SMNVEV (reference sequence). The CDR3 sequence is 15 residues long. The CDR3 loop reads CASTRTGESNQPQHF. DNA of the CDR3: TGTGCCAGCACCAGGACAGGCGAGAGCAATCAGCCCCAGCATTTT.

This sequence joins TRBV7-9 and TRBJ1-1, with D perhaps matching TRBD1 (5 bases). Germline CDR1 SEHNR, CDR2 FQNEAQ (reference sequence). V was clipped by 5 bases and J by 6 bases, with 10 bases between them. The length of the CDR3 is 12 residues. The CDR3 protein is CASSAQTAEAFF. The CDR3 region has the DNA TGTGCCAGCAGCGCCCAGACAGCTGAAGCTTTCTTT.

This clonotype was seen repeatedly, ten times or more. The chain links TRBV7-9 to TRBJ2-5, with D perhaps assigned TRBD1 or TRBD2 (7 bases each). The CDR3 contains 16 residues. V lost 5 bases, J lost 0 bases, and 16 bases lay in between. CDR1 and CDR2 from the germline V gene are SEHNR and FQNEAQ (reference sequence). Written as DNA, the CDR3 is TGTGCCAGCAGCCAATTTCAGGGGGGGTACCAAGAGACCCAGTACTTC. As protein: CASSQFQGGYQETQYF.

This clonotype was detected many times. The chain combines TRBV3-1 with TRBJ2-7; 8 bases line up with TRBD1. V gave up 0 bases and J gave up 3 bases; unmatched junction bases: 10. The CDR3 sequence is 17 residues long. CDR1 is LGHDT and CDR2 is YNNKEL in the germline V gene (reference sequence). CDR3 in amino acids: CASSQDTGSGGIYEQYF. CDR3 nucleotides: TGTGCCAGCAGCCAAGATACGGGTTCAGGGGGCATCTACGAGCAGTACTTC.

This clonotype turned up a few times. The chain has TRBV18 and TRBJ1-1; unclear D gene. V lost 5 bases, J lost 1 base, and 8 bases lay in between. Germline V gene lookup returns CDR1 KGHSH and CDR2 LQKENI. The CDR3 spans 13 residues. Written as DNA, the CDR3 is TGTGCCAGCTCATCTACAGCGAACACTGAAGCTTTCTTT. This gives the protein CASSSTANTEAFF.

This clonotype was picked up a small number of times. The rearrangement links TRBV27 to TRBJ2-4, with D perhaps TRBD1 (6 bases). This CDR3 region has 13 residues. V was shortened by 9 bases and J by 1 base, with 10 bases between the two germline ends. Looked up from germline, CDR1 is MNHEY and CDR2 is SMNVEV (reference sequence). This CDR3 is CARTQGAKNIQYF. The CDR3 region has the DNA TGTGCCAGGACGCAGGGGGCCAAAAACATTCAGTACTTC.

As DNA, the CDR3 is TGTGCCAGCAGCGGCCCTAGCGGAGACGAGCAGTACTTC. Translated, it gives CASSGPSGDEQYF. This chain connects TRBV7-9 to TRBJ2-7; 7 bases are shared with TRBD2. The CDR3 has 13 residues. Germline values: CDR1 SEHNR, CDR2 FQNEAQ (reference sequence). Germline trimming cut 5 bases from V and 5 bases from J; bases unmatched to any gene: 6.

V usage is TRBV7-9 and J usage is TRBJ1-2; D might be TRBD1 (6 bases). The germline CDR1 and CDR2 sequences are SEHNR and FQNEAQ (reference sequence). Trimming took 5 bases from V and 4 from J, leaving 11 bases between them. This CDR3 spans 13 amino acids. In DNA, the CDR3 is TGTGCCAGCAGCCCGCGACAGGTCTATGGCTACACCTTC. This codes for CASSPRQVYGYTF.

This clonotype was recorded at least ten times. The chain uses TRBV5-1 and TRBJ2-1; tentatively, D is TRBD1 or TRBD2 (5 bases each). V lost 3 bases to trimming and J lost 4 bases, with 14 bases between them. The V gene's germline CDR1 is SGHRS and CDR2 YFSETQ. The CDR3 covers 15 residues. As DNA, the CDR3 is TGCGCCAGCAGCTGGGGGAACAGGAGATACAATGAGCAGTTCTTC. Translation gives CASSWGNRRYNEQFF.

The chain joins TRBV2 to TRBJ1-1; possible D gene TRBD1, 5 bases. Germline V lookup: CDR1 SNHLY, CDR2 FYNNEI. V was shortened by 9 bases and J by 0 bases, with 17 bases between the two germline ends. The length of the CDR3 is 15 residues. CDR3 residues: CASKRGEVMNTEAFF. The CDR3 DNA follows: TGTGCCAGTAAACGGGGGGAGGTTATGAACACTGAAGCTTTCTTT.

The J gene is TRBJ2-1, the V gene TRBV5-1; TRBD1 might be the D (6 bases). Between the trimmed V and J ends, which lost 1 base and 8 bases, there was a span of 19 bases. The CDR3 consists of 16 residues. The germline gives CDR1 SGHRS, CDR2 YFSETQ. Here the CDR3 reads CASSLLVRGDFDEQFF. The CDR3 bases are TGCGCCAGCAGCTTGTTGGTCAGGGGAGACTTTGATGAGCAGTTCTTC. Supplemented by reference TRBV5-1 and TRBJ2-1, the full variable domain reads KAGVTQTPRYLIKTRGQQVTLSCSPISGHRSVSWYQQTPGQGLQFLFEYFSETQRNKGNFPGRFSGRQFSNSRSEMNVSTLELGDSALYLCASSLLVRGDFDEQFFGPGTRLTVL.

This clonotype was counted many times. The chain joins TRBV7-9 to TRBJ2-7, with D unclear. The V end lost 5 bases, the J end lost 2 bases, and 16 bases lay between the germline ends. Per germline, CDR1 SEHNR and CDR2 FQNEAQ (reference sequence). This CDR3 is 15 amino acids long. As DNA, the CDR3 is TGTGCCAGCAGCCCCCTTTTAGGGTTGACCTACGAGCAGTACTTC. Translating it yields CASSPLLGLTYEQYF.

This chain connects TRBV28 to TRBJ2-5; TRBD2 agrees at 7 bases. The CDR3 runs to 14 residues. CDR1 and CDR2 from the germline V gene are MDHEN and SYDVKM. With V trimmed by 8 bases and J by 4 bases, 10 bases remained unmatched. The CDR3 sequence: CASLGGRIRETQYF. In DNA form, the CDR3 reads TGTGCCAGCCTAGGCGGGAGAATTCGAGAGACCCAGTACTTC. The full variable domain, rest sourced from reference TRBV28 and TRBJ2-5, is DVKVTQSSRYLVKRTGEKVFLECVQDMDHENMFWYRQDPGLGLRLIYFSYDVKMKEKGDIPEGYSVSREKKERFSLILESASTNQTSMYLCASLGGRIRETQYFGPGTRLLVL.

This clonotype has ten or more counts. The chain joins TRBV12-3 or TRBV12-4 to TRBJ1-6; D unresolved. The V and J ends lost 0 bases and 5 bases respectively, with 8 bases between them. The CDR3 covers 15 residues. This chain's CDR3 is CASSLAGFNNSPLHF. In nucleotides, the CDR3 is TGTGCCAGCAGTTTAGCCGGGTTCAATAATTCACCCCTCCACTTT.

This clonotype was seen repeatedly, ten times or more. As DNA, the CDR3 is TGTGCCAGCAGTTTAGAGATTTACAATGAGCAGTTCTTC. This sequence encodes CASSLEIYNEQFF. The genes are TRBV27 and TRBJ2-1; D ambiguous. This CDR3 spans 13 amino acids. The V end lost 2 bases, the J end lost 4 bases, and 6 bases lay between the germline ends. Looked up from germline, CDR1 is MNHEY and CDR2 is SMNVEV (reference sequence).

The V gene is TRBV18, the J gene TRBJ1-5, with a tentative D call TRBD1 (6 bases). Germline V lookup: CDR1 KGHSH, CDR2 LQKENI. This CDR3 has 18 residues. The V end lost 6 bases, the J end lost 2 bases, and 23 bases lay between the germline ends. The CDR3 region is CASSPGARMGQGNQPQHF. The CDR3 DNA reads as TGTGCCAGCTCCCCAGGGGCCAGGATGGGCCAGGGCAATCAGCCCCAGCATTTT.

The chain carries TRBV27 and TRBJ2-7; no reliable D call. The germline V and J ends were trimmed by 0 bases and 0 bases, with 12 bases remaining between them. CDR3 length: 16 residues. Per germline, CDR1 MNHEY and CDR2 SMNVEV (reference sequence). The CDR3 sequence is CASSLSIGESSYEQYF. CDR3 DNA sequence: TGTGCCAGCAGTTTATCGATCGGCGAGAGCTCCTACGAGCAGTACTTC.